The rows below give T cell receptor beta chains drawn from one sample of a study of control samples from healthy donors and cancer patients. Assay used: immunoSEQ multiplex PCR; TCRdb lists only in-frame clones, some missing. The profile shows tens of thousands of clones, about four fifths of them singletons. The material sequenced was blood. All receptors derive from a man in his 70s in good health. The CDR3 runs from the conserved cysteine through the conserved F or W. The D gene is left open where the match is weak. Size is omitted from some rows. Given values are once, few, many or a class for expanded clones.

j_gene: TRBJ2-7; d_gene: TRBD1; abundance: NA; v_gene: TRBV5-1; CDR3aa: CASSVDRGEQYF; CDR3nt: TGCGCCAGCAGCGTCGACAGGGGCGAGCAGTACTTC
j_gene: TRBJ2-3; d_gene: TRBD2; abundance: NA; v_gene: TRBV2; CDR3aa: CASSRNSRLAGGPGSSVTQYF; CDR3nt: TGTGCCAGCAGCAGGAATTCAAGACTAGCGGGAGGGCCGGGTTCATCAGTCACGCAGTATTTT
j_gene: TRBJ2-5; d_gene: NA; abundance: NA; v_gene: TRBV5-1; CDR3aa: CASSLMGVPETQYF; CDR3nt: TGCGCCAGCAGCTTGATGGGGGTTCCAGAGACCCAGTACTTC
j_gene: TRBJ2-7; d_gene: NA; abundance: NA; v_gene: TRBV10-3; CDR3aa: CAISSQGLLSYEQYF; CDR3nt: TGTGCCATCAGCTCACAGGGACTCCTCTCCTACGAGCAGTACTTC
j_gene: TRBJ2-3; d_gene: NA; abundance: NA; v_gene: TRBV2; CDR3aa: CASSDWGGLTDTQYF; CDR3nt: TGTGCCAGCAGTGATTGGGGGGGCCTAACCGATACGCAGTATTTT
j_gene: TRBJ2-2; d_gene: TRBD2; abundance: once; v_gene: TRBV4-1; CDR3aa: CASSHIAGSGGELFF; CDR3nt: TGCGCCAGCAGCCATATAGCGGGGAGTGGCGGGGAGCTGTTTTTT
j_gene: TRBJ1-2; d_gene: NA; abundance: NA; v_gene: TRBV19; CDR3aa: CASSIRRGVYGYTF; CDR3nt: TGTGCCAGTAGTATTCGCCGCGGAGTCTATGGCTACACCTTC
j_gene: TRBJ2-7; d_gene: NA; abundance: NA; v_gene: TRBV4-1; CDR3aa: CASSQLTAVPGEQYF; CDR3nt: TGCGCCAGCAGCCAACTTACAGCAGTCCCAGGCGAGCAGTACTTC
j_gene: TRBJ2-5; d_gene: TRBD1; abundance: NA; v_gene: TRBV3-1/TRBV3-2; CDR3aa: CASSQNRGEETQYF; CDR3nt: TGTGCCAGCAGCCAAAACAGGGGAGAAGAGACCCAGTACTTC
j_gene: TRBJ2-7; d_gene: TRBD2; abundance: few; v_gene: TRBV10-3; CDR3aa: CAISFLTSGGVYEQYF; CDR3nt: TGTGCCATCAGTTTCCTAACTAGCGGGGGGGTCTACGAGCAGTACTTC
j_gene: TRBJ1-1; d_gene: NA; abundance: NA; v_gene: TRBV30; CDR3aa: CAWGQENTEAFF; CDR3nt: TGTGCCTGGGGACAAGAGAACACTGAAGCTTTCTTT
j_gene: TRBJ2-7; d_gene: TRBD1; abundance: NA; v_gene: TRBV6-5; CDR3aa: CASRPRPGTGDEQYF; CDR3nt: TGTGCCAGCAGGCCAAGGCCCGGGACAGGGGACGAGCAGTACTTC
j_gene: TRBJ1-3; d_gene: NA; abundance: NA; v_gene: TRBV7-9; CDR3aa: CASSPGLGQLSSGNTIYF; CDR3nt: TGTGCCAGCAGTCCGGGTCTAGGACAGCTAAGCTCTGGAAACACCATATATTTT
j_gene: TRBJ1-2; d_gene: TRBD1; abundance: NA; v_gene: TRBV6-5; CDR3aa: CASQTGGNYGYTF; CDR3nt: TGTGCCTCCCAGACAGGGGGAAACTATGGCTACACCTTC
j_gene: TRBJ1-3; d_gene: NA; abundance: NA; v_gene: TRBV7-2; CDR3aa: CASTPGVTLAGNTIYF; CDR3nt: TGTGCCAGCACTCCGGGAGTGACACTAGCGGGAAACACCATATATTTT
j_gene: TRBJ1-4; d_gene: NA; abundance: NA; v_gene: TRBV5-4; CDR3aa: CASSRPEEKLFF; CDR3nt: TGTGCCAGCAGCCGACCCGAAGAAAAACTGTTTTTT
j_gene: TRBJ2-5; d_gene: TRBD2; abundance: NA; v_gene: TRBV11-2; CDR3aa: CASSLRAATSGGTQYF; CDR3nt: TGTGCCAGCAGCCTCCGAGCAGCGACTAGCGGGGGGACCCAGTACTTC
j_gene: TRBJ2-5; d_gene: NA; abundance: NA; v_gene: TRBV28; CDR3aa: CASSFSGRETQYF; CDR3nt: TGTGCCAGCAGTTTTTCGGGAAGGGAGACCCAGTACTTC
j_gene: TRBJ1-1; d_gene: NA; abundance: NA; v_gene: TRBV15; CDR3aa: CATSRASRPTEAFF; CDR3nt: TGTGCCACCAGCAGAGCGAGTAGACCCACTGAAGCTTTCTTT
j_gene: TRBJ1-2; d_gene: NA; abundance: NA; v_gene: TRBV6-1; CDR3aa: CASSEGRDGYYGYTF; CDR3nt: TGTGCCAGCAGTGAAGGTCGGGACGGCTACTATGGCTACACCTTC
j_gene: TRBJ2-2; d_gene: NA; abundance: once; v_gene: TRBV4-2; CDR3aa: CASSQAVRDTGELFF; CDR3nt: TGTGCCAGCAGCCAAGCTGTCAGGGACACCGGGGAGCTGTTTTTT
j_gene: TRBJ1-4; d_gene: NA; abundance: NA; v_gene: TRBV28; CDR3aa: CASSSGTTNEKLFF; CDR3nt: TGTGCCAGCAGTTCCGGGACAACGAATGAAAAACTGTTTTTT
j_gene: TRBJ1-2; d_gene: TRBD1; abundance: NA; v_gene: TRBV6-6; CDR3aa: CASRRQGVVYGYTF; CDR3nt: TGTGCCAGCAGACGACAGGGGGTGGTCTATGGCTACACCTTC
j_gene: TRBJ1-1; d_gene: NA; abundance: once; v_gene: TRBV5-8; CDR3aa: CASSLNVHENTEAFF; CDR3nt: TGTGCCAGCAGCTTGAACGTACACGAGAACACTGAAGCTTTCTTT
j_gene: TRBJ1-2; d_gene: NA; abundance: NA; v_gene: TRBV10-3; CDR3aa: CAISSVGPGGYGYTF; CDR3nt: NA
j_gene: TRBJ1-6; d_gene: NA; abundance: once; v_gene: TRBV28; CDR3aa: CASVRSRQSPLHF; CDR3nt: TGTGCCAGCGTGAGGTCTCGACAATCACCCCTCCACTTT
j_gene: TRBJ1-2; d_gene: NA; abundance: NA; v_gene: TRBV3-1/TRBV3-2; CDR3aa: CASSPGGYGYTF; CDR3nt: TGTGCCAGCAGCCCGGGTGGCTATGGCTACACCTTC
j_gene: TRBJ1-1; d_gene: NA; abundance: once; v_gene: TRBV5-1; CDR3aa: CASSPLGNTEAFF; CDR3nt: TGCGCCAGCAGTCCCCTGGGGAACACTGAAGCTTTCTTT
j_gene: TRBJ1-2; d_gene: NA; abundance: NA; v_gene: TRBV20-1; CDR3aa: CSASPLGGYTF; CDR3nt: TGCAGTGCTAGCCCCTTGGGGGGCTACACCTTC
j_gene: TRBJ2-7; d_gene: NA; abundance: NA; v_gene: TRBV6-5; CDR3aa: CASRSRGYEQYF; CDR3nt: TGTGCCAGCAGATCCAGGGGCTACGAGCAGTACTTC
j_gene: TRBJ1-6; d_gene: NA; abundance: few; v_gene: TRBV6-6; CDR3aa: CASSPDTGRLLNSPLHF; CDR3nt: TGTGCCAGCAGTCCCGACACAGGGCGGCTCCTTAATTCACCCCTCCACTTT
j_gene: TRBJ2-2; d_gene: NA; abundance: medium-sized; v_gene: TRBV5-1; CDR3aa: CASSLVGAGNTGELFF; CDR3nt: TGCGCCAGCAGCTTGGTTGGCGCAGGGAACACCGGGGAGCTGTTTTTT
j_gene: TRBJ1-3; d_gene: NA; abundance: NA; v_gene: TRBV5-1; CDR3aa: CASSTGRSSGNTIYF; CDR3nt: TGCGCCAGCAGCACCGGACGGAGCTCTGGAAACACCATATATTTT
j_gene: TRBJ2-2; d_gene: NA; abundance: once; v_gene: TRBV7-2; CDR3aa: CASSLLWDTGELFF; CDR3nt: TGTGCCAGCAGCCTACTTTGGGATACCGGGGAGCTGTTTTTT
j_gene: TRBJ1-1; d_gene: NA; abundance: NA; v_gene: TRBV27; CDR3aa: CASSTLHQYTEAFF; CDR3nt: TGTGCCAGCAGTACCCTACACCAATACACTGAAGCTTTCTTT
j_gene: TRBJ2-7; d_gene: NA; abundance: NA; v_gene: TRBV3-1/TRBV3-2; CDR3aa: CASSQEGETGALSYEQYF; CDR3nt: TGTGCCAGCAGCCAAGAGGGGGAAACGGGAGCATTATCCTACGAGCAGTACTTC
j_gene: TRBJ2-3; d_gene: TRBD1; abundance: few; v_gene: TRBV28; CDR3aa: CASSLGTGVQDTQYF; CDR3nt: TGTGCCAGCAGCCTGGGGACAGGGGTTCAAGATACGCAGTATTTT
j_gene: TRBJ1-2; d_gene: NA; abundance: NA; v_gene: TRBV6-5; CDR3aa: CASSPTGNYGYTF; CDR3nt: TGTGCCAGCAGTCCTACAGGGAACTATGGCTACACCTTC
j_gene: TRBJ2-1; d_gene: NA; abundance: NA; v_gene: TRBV6-4; CDR3aa: CASSEQGEWAYNEQFF; CDR3nt: TGTGCCAGCAGTGAACAGGGTGAATGGGCCTACAATGAGCAGTTCTTC
j_gene: TRBJ2-5; d_gene: TRBD1; abundance: NA; v_gene: TRBV5-4; CDR3aa: CASSSEQTGGEETQYF; CDR3nt: TGTGCCAGCAGCTCCGAGCAGACAGGGGGCGAAGAGACCCAGTACTTC
j_gene: TRBJ2-1; d_gene: TRBD1; abundance: NA; v_gene: TRBV7-9; CDR3aa: CASSLGTAGMYNEQFF; CDR3nt: TGTGCCAGCAGCCTCGGGACAGCTGGGATGTACAATGAGCAGTTCTTC
j_gene: TRBJ2-1; d_gene: TRBD2; abundance: NA; v_gene: TRBV7-2; CDR3aa: CASSLLPGLFNEQFF; CDR3nt: TGTGCCAGCAGCTTATTGCCGGGACTATTCAATGAGCAGTTCTTC
j_gene: TRBJ1-3; d_gene: TRBD1; abundance: NA; v_gene: TRBV5-1; CDR3aa: CASSLDPTGASGNTIYF; CDR3nt: TGCGCCAGCAGCTTGGATCCGACAGGGGCCTCTGGAAACACCATATATTTT
j_gene: TRBJ1-2; d_gene: TRBD1; abundance: NA; v_gene: TRBV28; CDR3aa: CASRQGAGNYGYTF; CDR3nt: TGTGCCAGCAGGCAGGGGGCGGGTAACTATGGCTACACCTTC
j_gene: TRBJ2-7; d_gene: TRBD2; abundance: once; v_gene: TRBV2; CDR3aa: CASSEYGGRGDYF; CDR3nt: TGTGCCAGCAGTGAATATGGTGGGAGGGGAGACTATTTC
j_gene: TRBJ2-3; d_gene: TRBD1; abundance: NA; v_gene: TRBV2; CDR3aa: CASSDQGATDTQYF; CDR3nt: TGTGCCAGCAGTGACCAGGGGGCTACAGATACGCAGTATTTT
j_gene: TRBJ2-1; d_gene: NA; abundance: NA; v_gene: TRBV2; CDR3aa: CASSEVTQGTEQFF; CDR3nt: TGTGCCAGCAGTGAGGTGACACAGGGAACTGAGCAGTTCTTC
j_gene: TRBJ1-6; d_gene: NA; abundance: NA; v_gene: TRBV6-5; CDR3aa: CASTEVRDSPLHF; CDR3nt: TGTGCCAGCACCGAAGTCAGAGATTCACCCCTCCACTTT